Listed here are 27 T cell receptor beta chains from one sample, sequenced in a study of human T cells and chemical hapten exposure. MiXCR, applied by TCRdb to the RACE reads, yields one record per CDR3 protein. The sample yields around 330,000 distinct CDR3 sequences, around 5.5% seen once. Sample time point: pre-sensitization, week 0. Treatment described: therapeutic diphenylcyclopropenone sensitization with weekly scalp DPC. The sequences come from whole blood, collected in connection with sensitization to the hapten diphenylcyclopropenone (DPC). The receptors shown here come from a woman in her late teens or twenties with alopecia areata. Some clones in this sample may be carry-over from other donors' samples.

The rearrangement joins TRBV29-1 to TRBJ2-5; D perhaps matches TRBD1 (6 bases). Trimming removed 6 bases from V and 2 bases from J, with 13 bases in between. CDR3 length equals 13 residues. The germline gives CDR1 SQVTM, CDR2 ANQGSEA. The CDR3 sequence is CSVMIGQQETQYF. The CDR3 coding sequence is TGCAGCGTGATGATCGGACAGCAAGAGACCCAGTACTTC.

This clonotype was counted many times. J is TRBJ1-2 and V is TRBV6-6, with D hard to call. V lost 2 bases to trimming and J lost 0 bases, with 7 bases between them. Germline loops: CDR1 MNHNY, CDR2 SVGAGI (reference sequence). The CDR3 is 14 residues long. The CDR3 DNA reads as TGTGCCAGCAGTTACCAATCAGCTAACTATGGCTACACCTTC. Its translation: CASSYQSANYGYTF.

The CDR3 loop reads CASSFLGGGDTEAFF. The CDR3 DNA reads as TGTGCCAGCAGTTTTTTGGGAGGGGGGGACACTGAAGCTTTCTTT. This chain connects TRBV12-3 or TRBV12-4 to TRBJ1-1; tentative D call: TRBD1 (6 bases). The CDR3 is 15 amino acids. V gave up 3 bases and J gave up 3 bases, with 14 bases separating them.

This clonotype was picked up many times. This chain connects TRBV13 to TRBJ1-1; 8 bases fit TRBD1. The trim removed 5 bases at V and 5 bases at J, leaving 7 bases unmatched. The length of the CDR3 is 14 residues. Per germline, CDR1 PRHDT and CDR2 FYEKMQ (reference sequence). CDR3 sequence reads: CASSPWTGRTEAFF. CDR3 coding DNA: TGTGCCAGCAGCCCCTGGACAGGGAGGACTGAAGCTTTCTTT.

This clonotype was observed a handful of times. The genes are TRBV6-1 and TRBJ2-7, with D tentatively TRBD1 or TRBD2 (5 bases each). V lost 1 base, J lost 0 bases, and 13 bases lay in between. Germline V gives CDR1 MNHNS, CDR2 SASEGT. The CDR3 has 16 residues. The chain's CDR3 is CASSEEGTGSSYEQYF. DNA of the CDR3: TGTGCCAGCAGTGAAGAAGGGACGGGGAGCTCCTACGAGCAGTACTTC.

There are a few counts of this clonotype. The rearrangement links TRBV12-3 or TRBV12-4 to TRBJ2-3, with D perhaps matching TRBD1 or TRBD2 (6 bases each). V was shortened by 1 base and J by 4 bases, with 18 bases between the two germline ends. This CDR3 spans 17 amino acids. In DNA form, the CDR3 reads TGTGCCAGCAGTTTAGTGGGCGGGGCCGGGGGCGCAGATACGCAGTATTTT. It codes for CASSLVGGAGGADTQYF.

The sample holds many counts of this clonotype. The chain joins TRBV12-5 to TRBJ2-1, with TRBD1 identical over 8 bases. The germline V gene encodes CDR1 LGHNT and CDR2 FRNRAP. The CDR3 sequence is 11 residues long. V was pared by 5 bases and J by 12 bases, with 3 bases of the junction left unmatched. The CDR3 reads CASGTGQAQFF. CDR3 nucleotide sequence: TGTGCTAGTGGTACGGGACAGGCGCAGTTCTTC.

J is TRBJ2-7 and V is TRBV4-1; TRBD1 matches 8 bases. The ends lost 3 bases at V and 5 bases at J; junction bases unmatched: 6. CDR1 and CDR2 (germline): MGHRA, YSYEKL. This CDR3 has 14 amino acids. The CDR3 protein is CASSHIMDRDEQYF. DNA for the CDR3: TGCGCCAGCAGCCATATTATGGACAGGGACGAGCAGTACTTC.

This clonotype was detected only a few times. The chain employs TRBV27 and TRBJ2-3; 9 bases map to TRBD2. From germline, CDR1 is MNHEY and CDR2 SMNVEV (reference sequence). The CDR3 consists of 15 residues. V was clipped by 8 bases and J by 4 bases; unmatched bases: 10. Here the CDR3 reads CASASRGGPSDTQYF. In DNA form, the CDR3 reads TGTGCCAGCGCTTCGCGGGGGGGCCCCTCAGATACGCAGTATTTT.

This clonotype was seen many times. V usage is TRBV29-1 and J usage is TRBJ2-1; D is perhaps TRBD2 (7 bases). V lost 6 bases and J lost 3, with 30 bases in between. Germline lookup yields CDR1 SQVTM and CDR2 ANQGSEA. This CDR3 is 19 amino acids long. The DNA for the CDR3 is TGCAGCGTATATGTCCCGGGGGGCCGCTCCGGGGCCCTCTACAATGAGCAGTTCTTC. Translating it yields CSVYVPGGRSGALYNEQFF.

This clonotype has ten or more counts. The chain links TRBV9 to TRBJ2-3, with D unclear. Trimming removed 5 bases at V and 7 bases at J, with 8 bases between. The CDR3 spans 11 residues. From germline, CDR1 is SGDLS and CDR2 YYNGEE. CDR3 bases: TGTGCCAGCAGTATGTCCAATACGCAGTATTTT. It codes for CASSMSNTQYF.

This clonotype was detected ten times or more. The chain combines TRBV4-2 with TRBJ2-7; D is possibly TRBD2 (6 bases). V was pared by 1 base and J by 7 bases, with 14 bases between. CDR1 is LGHNA, CDR2 YNFKEQ, per germline. The CDR3 has 14 amino acids. This chain's CDR3 is CASSQGEVTTEQYF. Here the CDR3 DNA reads TGTGCCAGCAGCCAAGGGGAGGTTACAACTGAGCAGTACTTC.

This clonotype was counted at least ten times. The rearrangement joins TRBV4-3 to TRBJ2-3, with a tentative D call TRBD2 (6 bases). The CDR3 is made up of 15 amino acids. Trimming stripped 6 bases from V and 4 bases from J, with 17 bases between. Looked up from germline, CDR1 is LGHNA and CDR2 is YSLEER. The CDR3: CASSPAEGDADTQYF. The CDR3 DNA sequence: TGCGCCAGCAGTCCGGCGGAGGGCGACGCAGATACGCAGTATTTT.

This clonotype was seen a handful of times. Written as DNA, the CDR3 is TGTGCCAGCAGCTTAAATTCGTTTGGGCCAGATACGCAGTATTTT. Encoded protein: CASSLNSFGPDTQYF. J is TRBJ2-3 and V is TRBV11-2, with D unresolved. V was shortened by 2 bases and J by 4 bases, with 13 bases between the two germline ends. Per germline, CDR1 SGHAT and CDR2 FQNNGV. CDR3 length: 15 amino acids.

The chain has TRBV28 and TRBJ2-1; the D gene is possibly TRBD1 (6 bases). Germline V gene lookup returns CDR1 MDHEN and CDR2 SYDVKM. V lost 3 bases, J lost 5 bases, and 14 bases lay in between. The CDR3 runs to 15 residues. DNA for the CDR3: TGTGCCAGCAGTTTTGGGACATCTGCCGACAATGAGCAGTTCTTC. This translates into CASSFGTSADNEQFF. Full variable domain (outside the CDR3, taken from reference TRBV28 and TRBJ2-1): DVKVTQSSRYLVKRTGEKVFLECVQDMDHENMFWYRQDPGLGLRLIYFSYDVKMKEKGDIPEGYSVSREKKERFSLILESASTNQTSMYLCASSFGTSADNEQFFGPGTRLTVL.

The chain couples TRBV7-2 to TRBJ1-1; 9 positions match TRBD1. CDR3 length: 12 residues. Germline V gene lookup returns CDR1 SGHTA and CDR2 FQGNSA. V shed 5 bases and J 11 bases; nucleotides not matched to a gene: 6. CDR3 residues: CASSTRTGVAFF. In DNA form, the CDR3 reads TGTGCCAGCAGCACCCGGACAGGGGTGGCTTTCTTT. Full variable domain (remainder filled in from reference TRBV7-2 and TRBJ1-1): GAGVSQSPSNKVTEKGKDVELRCDPISGHTALYWYRQSLGQGLEFLIYFQGNSAPDKSGLPSDRFSAERTGGSVSTLTIQRTQQEDSAVYLCASSTRTGVAFFGQGTRLTVV.

This clonotype was observed a few times. The chain links TRBV7-9 to TRBJ1-1; D uncertain. Trimming left V 0 bases short and J 3 bases short, with 14 bases between. From germline, CDR1 is SEHNR and CDR2 FQNEAQ (reference sequence). The CDR3 consists of 16 residues. The DNA for the CDR3 is TGTGCCAGCAGCTTAGCAATTAAGGGCTCTGACACTGAAGCTTTCTTT. Residues: CASSLAIKGSDTEAFF. The full variable domain, its missing parts supplied by reference TRBV7-9 and TRBJ1-1, is DTGVSQNPRHKITKRGQNVTFRCDPISEHNRLYWYRQTLGQGPEFLTYFQNEAQLEKSRLLSDRFSAERPKGSFSTLEIQRTEQGDSAMYLCASSLAIKGSDTEAFFGQGTRLTVV.

V gene TRBV7-8 combines with J gene TRBJ1-6, with D unresolved. The CDR3 has 15 residues. The V gene's germline CDR1 is SGHVS and CDR2 FQNEAQ. The germline V and J ends were trimmed by 4 bases and 9 bases, with 16 bases remaining between them. CDR3 sequence reads: CASSSQTLGSSPLHF. CDR3 nucleotide sequence: TGTGCCAGCAGCTCACAGACACTTGGGAGTTCACCCCTCCACTTT.

The genes are TRBV6-2 or TRBV6-3 and TRBJ2-7; 11 bases line up with TRBD2. The germline CDR1 and CDR2 sequences are MNHEY and SVGEGT. V lost 8 bases and J lost 1; bases outside the gene matches: 4. The CDR3 has 14 residues. For the CDR3, the DNA is TGTGCCAGCCGTCCTAGCGGGGGGTCCTACGAGCAGTACTTC. Translation: CASRPSGGSYEQYF.

This clonotype was found many times. This chain uses TRBV6-5 with TRBJ2-2; unclear D gene. The CDR3 runs 17 residues. V was pared by 2 bases and J by 1 base, with 14 bases between. Germline lookup yields CDR1 MNHEY and CDR2 SVGAGI. The CDR3 nucleotides read TGTGCCAGCAGTTACGATAGACCGGACCTGAACACCGGGGAGCTGTTTTTT. This sequence encodes CASSYDRPDLNTGELFF.

The rearrangement uses TRBV13 and TRBJ2-1; D is perhaps TRBD1 (5 bases). The CDR3 consists of 15 residues. Germline V lookup: CDR1 PRHDT, CDR2 FYEKMQ (reference sequence). Deletions cut 1 base from V and 8 bases from J, with 15 bases between. CDR3 residues: CASSLVGRGAHEQFF. CDR3 DNA sequence: TGTGCCAGCAGCTTAGTCGGGCGTGGGGCACATGAGCAGTTCTTC.

As for this clonotype: The junction does not match germline at one end; this may be a read error. V gene TRBV7-9 combines with J gene TRBJ2-7; 10 nucleotides match TRBD1. The CDR3 is 16 residues long. Germline CDR1 and CDR2: SEHNR and FQNEAQ (reference sequence). The CDR3 loop is CASSPRRQGASHEQYF. The CDR3 nucleotides read TGTGCCAGCAGCCCACGGCGACAGGGGGCCTCCCACGAGCAGTACTTC.

This clonotype has just a few counts. The genes are TRBV11-2 and TRBJ2-5; no clear D. CDR1 and CDR2 from the germline V gene are SGHAT and FQNNGV. CDR3 length equals 14 residues. The V gene lost 8 bases and the J gene lost 2 bases, with 15 bases spanning the gap. CDR3 region: CASRRPFRQETQYF. The CDR3 DNA follows: TGTGCCAGCCGACGACCATTCCGACAAGAGACCCAGTACTTC.

This clonotype was observed a handful of times. The chain recombines TRBV5-4 with TRBJ2-1, with D maybe TRBD2 (5 bases). Germline loops: CDR1 SGHNT, CDR2 YYREEE (reference sequence). This CDR3 spans 14 amino acids. V lost 0 bases, J lost 6 bases, and 10 bases lay in between. Here the CDR3 reads CASSLDGGPNEQFF. The CDR3 nucleotides are TGTGCCAGCAGCTTGGACGGAGGTCCCAATGAGCAGTTCTTC. The full variable domain, completed using reference TRBV5-4 and TRBJ2-1, is ETGVTQSPTHLIKTRGQQVTLRCSSQSGHNTVSWYQQALGQGPQFIFQYYREEENGRGNFPPRFSGLQFPNYSSELNVNALELDDSALYLCASSLDGGPNEQFFGPGTRLTVL.

Only a few counts were recorded for this clonotype. The chain couples TRBV20-1 to TRBJ2-7; D not certain. The germline CDR1 and CDR2 sequences are DFQATT and SNEGSKA (reference sequence). CDR3 length: 13 residues. V dropped 0 bases and J dropped 7 bases, with 13 bases sitting between them. The CDR3 loop is CSAREGSKGEQYF. Written as DNA, the CDR3 is TGCAGTGCTAGAGAGGGCTCGAAAGGGGAGCAGTACTTC.

This sequence joins TRBV10-3 and TRBJ2-1; D tentatively fits TRBD1 or TRBD2 (5 bases each). This CDR3 contains 13 residues. V was shortened by 6 bases and J by 6 bases, with 12 bases between the two germline ends. CDR1 ENHRY and CDR2 SYGVKD come from the germline V gene. The CDR3 region has the DNA TGTGCCATCAGAGAGGGGATCCCCAATGAGCAGTTCTTC. Amino acid sequence: CAIREGIPNEQFF.

The chain uses TRBV18 and TRBJ1-6, with 7 bases that match TRBD1. The CDR3 consists of 14 residues. Germline V gene data show CDR1 as KGHSH and CDR2 as LQKENI. The V gene end was trimmed by 3 bases and the J gene end by 7 bases; junction bases not matched to a gene: 3. CDR3 nucleotide sequence: TGTGCCAGCTCACCTCAGGGGGAGAATTCACCCCTCCACTTT. This codes for CASSPQGENSPLHF.